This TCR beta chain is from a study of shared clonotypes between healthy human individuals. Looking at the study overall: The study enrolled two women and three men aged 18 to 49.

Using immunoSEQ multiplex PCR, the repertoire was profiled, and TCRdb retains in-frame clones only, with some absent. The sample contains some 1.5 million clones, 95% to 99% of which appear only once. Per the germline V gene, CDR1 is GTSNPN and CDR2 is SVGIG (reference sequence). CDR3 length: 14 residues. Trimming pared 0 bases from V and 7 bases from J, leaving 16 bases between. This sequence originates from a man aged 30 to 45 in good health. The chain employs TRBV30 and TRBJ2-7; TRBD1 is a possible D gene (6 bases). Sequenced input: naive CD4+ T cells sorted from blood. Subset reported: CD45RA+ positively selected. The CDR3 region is CAWSVRDKRSEQYF. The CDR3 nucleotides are TGTGCCTGGAGTGTTCGGGACAAACGGTCGGAGCAGTACTTC.